Given below is one T cell receptor (beta chain) in context. The antigen it recognizes is unknown. Nothing much larger sits one base from this clone, and base qualities are not available. This sample was included in a study of cytomegalovirus exposure and HLA in healthy donors (TCRdb year 2017). For the study in its entirety: An earlier analysis of roughly 610 of the donors reported around 280 Gb of sequence data and 117 million unique TCR beta sequences obtained from about 179 million T cells. The study used immunosequencing to profile the T cell repertoires of approximately 630 subjects and linked those repertoires to cytomegalovirus serostatus. Donor age, sex, ethnicity and CMV serostatus were collected together with the repertoire data. The genetic ancestry cluster associated with self-reported Caucasian donors included approximately 85% of the roughly 410 genotyped donors. A separate validation cohort of approximately 120 different subjects was used in addition to the roughly 620-subject first cohort. A later analysis re-analyzed previously published TCR beta repertoires from 666 donors and added high-resolution HLA genotyping to study TCR occurrence patterns. A later genetic analysis used genome-wide SNP genotypes for about 60% of the roughly 700 donors, treating that subset as a discovery cohort. HLA typing covered class I and class II loci at four-digit resolution. Rather than using new phenotypic data, the later analysis identified candidate immune exposures from TCR beta sequences and from how often those sequences occurred across donors. Every repertoire in the discovery cohort had been generated on one and the same sequencing platform. To decide whether each TCR beta V gene segment behaved as functional or pseudogenic, an earlier analysis of some 570 of the donors relied on high-throughput TCR beta sequencing. Because of strong linkage in the cohort, a few DR-DQ haplotypes were treated as single units for association and clustering. High-throughput TCR immunosequencing, statistical association of individual TCRs with disease status, and machine learning were combined to predict cytomegalovirus infection status. Across 300 to 400 genotyped donors of the cohort, an average of approximately 240,000 unique TCR beta nucleotide sequences per donor were sequenced, and roughly a sixth of those sequences were non-productive. The number of typed donors differed by locus: about 620-630 for A, B, C, DRB1 and DQB1; about 520 for DQA1; 606 for DPA1; and roughly 490 for DPB1. The study aimed to test whether cataloging public T cell receptors could reveal signatures of past pathogen exposure. An early release covering over 500 HLA-typed donors comprised about 290 gigabases of sequencing data and roughly 86 million unique TCR sequences. General study outcomes and caveats: Compared with equally common non-associated chains, HLA-associated TCR beta chains in a later analysis were more clonally expanded and had lower generation probabilities. When HLA alleles, especially DR and DQ, strongly co-occurred, TCR associations were difficult to assign to individual alleles. Because some donors lacked HLA typing at each locus, the association tests relied only on the typed subset. A later analysis associated 16,951 TCR beta sequences with specific HLA alleles at a false discovery rate of 0.05. For the cohort, immune exposure information was limited to CMV serostatus. According to a later genetic analysis, donors in an Asian-associated ancestry cluster had fewer N-insertions in productive TCRs than the approximately 630-donor mean. In vitro tests confirmed that a few of the cytomegalovirus-associated TCR beta chains recognize cytomegalovirus antigens. In a later analysis, TCR association rates were found to vary across HLA loci, with the most associated TCRs seen for DRB1 alleles and the fewest for HLA-C alleles. Sequencing depth was assumed to be roughly uniform across donors in the presence/absence analyses, though that assumption may not hold. A further reported finding was that TCR beta sequences accurately predicted the HLA-A and HLA-B alleles for most subjects in the first cohort. Over 15 rarely observed V segments, including chromosome 9 orphons, were excluded from the earlier analysis of a few hundred of the donors because counts were too low. A later analysis reported that several top co-occurrence clusters appeared linked to parvovirus B19, influenza, CMV and Epstein-Barr virus. This cohort had only TCR beta chains sequenced, and the lack of alpha or paired-chain data limited which features could be detected. A total of some 180 TCR beta chains were listed by the study as associated with cytomegalovirus. A later analysis found that most CMV-associated TCR beta chains appeared HLA-restricted, with HLA associations seemingly driven largely by CMV exposure. The authors suggested that the approach could potentially be generalized to other disease states and immunological phenotypes. Most TCR sequences were seen in very few donors, while some public TCRs were found in many individuals. Because the 87-base-pair reads could not distinguish some IMGT-functional V segments, including TRBV6-2 and TRBV6-3, those segments were excluded. In an earlier analysis of over 550 of the donors, most TCR beta V segments were observed in productive rearrangements about 87% or about 30% of the time, broadly matching IMGT annotations. Linkage disequilibrium might explain the correlated functional status among segregating V segments, but an unknown experimental factor could not be ruled out. The classifier was reported to diagnose cytomegalovirus status with high specificity and sensitivity in both the original and validation cohorts. The sequencing pipeline was judged likely to have produced a cluster of highly shared sequence variants as a technical artifact. In a later genetic analysis, a missense DCLRE1C variant was associated with V-gene and J-gene trimming of TCR beta chains, and the association was replicated in an independent cohort.

The cohort consisted of 650 to 700 healthy bone marrow donors. At the time of sampling, all cohort members were nominally healthy, though unrecorded immune exposures were likely present. The donor tested CMV seropositive, placing the donor among the 290 or so seropositive members of the cohort. Every donor gave a peripheral blood sample, and the peripheral blood mononuclear cells from that sample were used for TCR beta sequencing. The Qiagen DNeasy Blood Extraction Kit was used to extract genomic DNA from the blood cell samples. Library preparation employed the immunoSEQ multiplex PCR assay. For the multiplex PCR, a mixture combining 60 forward primers for TCR Vbeta segments and 13 reverse primers for TCR Jbeta segments was used. A multiplex PCR assay on genomic DNA amplified the CDR3 region of rearranged TCR beta genes. The amplified TCR beta libraries were sequenced on the Illumina HiSeq System as 87-base-pair reads. The study's own analysis went as follows. In a later analysis, roughly 80 million unique TCR beta chains were counted across the roughly 670 repertoires, and about 9.9 million of these chains were shared by at least two donors. To remove PCR and sequencing errors, raw reads were error-corrected and collapsed into unique sequences using a nearest-neighbor algorithm that merged closely related sequences. Alignment of CDR3 sequences to IMGT reference sequences was used to assign V, D and J gene segments. For a sequence to be retained, at least a six-nucleotide match to both a V gene segment and a J gene segment was required. Rearrangements were called productive when the CDR3 lacked stop codons and stayed in frame with V and J; all others were non-productive. Following IMGT convention, CDR3 was defined as the stretch from the second conserved V-encoded cysteine to the conserved J-encoded phenylalanine. Sequences without an unambiguous match to a single V gene segment were excluded from the earlier analysis of approximately 600 of the donors. An earlier analysis of approximately 590 of the donors classified V segments as functional when productive rearrangements were above 56.7% and as segregating when the standard deviation between donors was above 5%. To diagnose cytomegalovirus status from the catalog of TCR beta chain sequences, a statistical classification framework was built. V and J gene assignment, in a later analysis, came from comparing TCR nucleotide sequences with IMGT/GENE-DB human TR gene sequences. Using the TCRdist pipeline, a later analysis assigned CDR3 sequences along with most-parsimonious VDJ recombination scenarios. A later analysis defined each TCR beta chain by its CDR3 amino acid sequence plus V-gene family, and excluded reads lacking a unique V-gene family. A later analysis removed 550 to 700 highly shared, low-generation-probability nucleotide sequences to deal with suspected cross-contamination and a sequencing artifact. In a later analysis, a clonal expansion index for each public chain was calculated from normalized within-repertoire ranks of inferred template counts. In a later analysis, generation probabilities were computed using a VDJ recombination model fitted to out-of-frame rearrangements, and the results were checked against IGoR. A later analysis scored TCR-TCR, TCR-HLA and TCR-CMV co-occurrence with hypergeometric tests, applying a repertoire-size bias correction to TCR pairs. In a later analysis, false discovery rates were estimated by permuting HLA or CMV assignments 20 times. A later analysis grouped co-occurring TCRs with DBSCAN, adding TCRdist sequence similarity when clustering within HLA-allele-positive subsets. For co-occurrence clustering, repertoires with fewer than 30,000 or more than 120,000 public chains were excluded, along with a handful of repertoires with anomalous nucleotide sharing. The source is immuneACCESS, and TCRdb retained only in-frame sequences with V and J called. Part of the clones is not carried over; for the studies checked, unresolved V genes explain less than half of this, and the remainder is unexplained. V and J calls and clone size come straight from that table; D and trimming were deduced from the DNA. The sample yields about 120,000 clones; 77% were counted once. 10% to 11% of the sample rests with the top ten.

Here V drops 6 bases and J drops 4 bases, and the junction holds 3 bases not matched to any gene. Measured from the cysteine to the phenylalanine, the CDR3 is 13 residues long. Only the CDR3 region is kept as DNA, spanning 39 bases read in frame from base 1. The germline V gene yields MDHEN for CDR1 and SYDVKM for CDR2. Sequencing was done on a sample of PBMCs. The chain was built from TRBV28 and TRBJ2-1; the central 7 bases match TRBD1. The sequence derives from a man aged 35-49 years in good health and CMV-seropositive. The nucleotide sequence reads TGTGCCAGCAGGTTGGACAGGTACAATGAGCAGTTCTTC. It encodes CASRLDRYNEQFF.